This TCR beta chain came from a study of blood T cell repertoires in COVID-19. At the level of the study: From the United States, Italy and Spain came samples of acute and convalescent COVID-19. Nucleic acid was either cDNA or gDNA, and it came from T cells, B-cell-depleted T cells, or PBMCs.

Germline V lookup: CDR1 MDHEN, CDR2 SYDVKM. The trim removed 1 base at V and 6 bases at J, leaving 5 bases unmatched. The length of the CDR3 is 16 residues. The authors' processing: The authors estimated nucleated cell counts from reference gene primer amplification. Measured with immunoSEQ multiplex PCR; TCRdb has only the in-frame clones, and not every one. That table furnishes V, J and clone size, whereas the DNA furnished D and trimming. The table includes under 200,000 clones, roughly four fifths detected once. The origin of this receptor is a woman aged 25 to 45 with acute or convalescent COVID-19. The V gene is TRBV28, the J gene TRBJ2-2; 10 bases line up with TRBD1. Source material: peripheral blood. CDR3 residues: CASSLYGTGDPGELFF. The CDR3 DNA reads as TGTGCCAGCAGTTTATACGGGACAGGGGATCCCGGGGAGCTGTTTTTT.